Presented here are 7 T cell receptor beta chains from one specimen sequenced in a study of radiation and T cells in renal cell carcinoma. The sample's treatment: 15 Gy SBRT to primary tumor, nephrectomy 4 weeks later. Data came from immunoSEQ multiplex PCR; TCRdb stores just in-frame clones and leaves some out. Among around 13,000 clones listed, 33% were seen once. Specimen: tumor tissue, collected from a patient whose treatment included radiotherapy and nephrectomy. These receptors were collected from a man aged 55 to 70 with renal cell carcinoma.

The chain carries TRBV2 and TRBJ1-2; no clear D. CDR3 length: 12 residues. V was pared by 3 bases and J by 8 bases, with 10 bases between. Germline-derived CDR1 and CDR2 are SNHLY and FYNNEI. Here the CDR3 DNA reads TGTGCCAGCAGTGACAGTGGGCACGGCTACACCTTC. As protein: CASSDSGHGYTF.

A few counts support this clone. The chain uses TRBV13 and TRBJ2-7; 9 bases fit TRBD1. Unmatched junction bases numbered 4, after V lost 6 bases and J lost 4 bases. The CDR3 runs to 13 residues. CDR1 and CDR2 from the germline V gene are PRHDT and FYEKMQ (reference sequence). The CDR3 loop is CASRQQGAYEQYF. Written as DNA, the CDR3 is TGTGCCAGCAGGCAACAGGGGGCTTACGAGCAGTACTTC.

By share, this clone counts as medium-sized (0.01 to 0.1%). The rearrangement links TRBV19 to TRBJ2-1; D is undetermined. Germline lookup yields CDR1 LNHDA and CDR2 SQIVND (reference sequence). This CDR3 spans 10 amino acids. Trimming left V 4 bases short and J 10 bases short, with 5 bases between. The DNA for the CDR3 is TGTGCCAGTAGTAACGAAGAGCAGTTCTTC. This codes for CASSNEEQFF.

This clone rates as medium-sized. The chain uses TRBV29-1 and TRBJ1-2, with D possibly TRBD1 on 6 matching bases. The CDR3 is made up of 10 amino acids. V lost 6 bases and J 6 bases, leaving 8 bases between the germline ends. Germline values: CDR1 SQVTM, CDR2 ANQGSEA. CDR3: CSVKGDGYTF. CDR3 DNA: TGCAGCGTCAAGGGGGATGGCTACACCTTC.

J is TRBJ1-5 and V is TRBV7-8, with 8 bases matching TRBD1. The CDR3 length is 15 residues. CDR1 is SGHVS, CDR2 FQNEAQ, per germline. J gave up 5 bases and V 5 bases, and 8 bases lay outside the gene matches. CDR3 amino acids: CASSRRTGLDQPQHF. CDR3 DNA sequence: TGTGCCAGCAGCCGCCGGACAGGGCTGGATCAGCCCCAGCATTTT.

The chain employs TRBV18 and TRBJ1-2, with D uncertain. Germline assignment: CDR1 KGHSH and CDR2 LQKENI. The CDR3 is made up of 15 amino acids. The V and J ends lost 5 bases and 0 bases respectively, with 13 bases between them. The CDR3 bases are TGTGCCAGCTCATCGCGGACGGCATCTAACTATGGCTACACCTTC. It codes for CASSSRTASNYGYTF.

The chain employs TRBV9 and TRBJ1-2; D is undetermined. In germline, CDR1 is SGDLS, CDR2 YYNGEE. The CDR3 consists of 15 residues. V was shortened by 2 bases and J by 3 bases, with 14 bases between the two germline ends. CDR3 loop: CASSVGRRTHYGYTF. The CDR3 DNA reads TGTGCCAGCAGCGTCGGACGGAGAACACACTATGGCTACACCTTC. Based on the CDR3 plus reference TRBV9 and TRBJ1-2, the full variable domain is DSGVTQTPKHLITATGQRVTLRCSPRSGDLSVYWYQQSLDQGLQFLIQYYNGEERAKGNILERFSAQQFPDLHSELNLSSLELGDSALYFCASSVGRRTHYGYTFGSGTRLTVV.